Listed below are T cell receptor beta chains from one sample, sequenced in a study of cytotoxic CD8 clonotypes in ibrutinib-treated CLL. Sequenced by immunoSEQ multiplex PCR; TCRdb stores in-frame clones only, minus some. The data show around 30,000 clones, with 55% to 65% seen just once and 14% held by the top ten. The specimen was PBMCs, collected before ibrutinib treatment. Receptors originate from a human donor with chronic lymphocytic leukemia. The CDR3 runs from the conserved cysteine through the conserved F or W. D genes are given only for firm matches. For some rows the clone size is stated as once, few or many, or as a class when expanded; others skip it.

CDR3aa: CASSPGDFQETQYF
CDR3nt: TGTGCCAGTAGTCCCGGAGACTTTCAAGAGACCCAGTACTTC
v_gene: TRBV19
j_gene: TRBJ2-5
abundance: NA
d_gene: NA

CDR3aa: CASSETGQVEAFF
CDR3nt: TGTGCCAGCAGTGAAACCGGACAGGTTGAAGCTTTCTTT
v_gene: TRBV2
j_gene: TRBJ1-1
abundance: once
d_gene: TRBD1

CDR3aa: CASSTGQTEKLFF
CDR3nt: TGCGCCAGCAGCACCGGACAAACGGAAAAACTGTTTTTT
v_gene: TRBV5-1
j_gene: TRBJ1-4
abundance: NA
d_gene: NA

CDR3aa: CASSDPGLGTDTQYF
CDR3nt: TGTGCCAGCAGTGACCCGGGACTCGGCACAGATACGCAGTATTTT
v_gene: TRBV25-1
j_gene: TRBJ2-3
abundance: NA
d_gene: NA

CDR3aa: CASSSAWVQETQYF
CDR3nt: TGTGCCAGCAGCTCCGCCTGGGTCCAAGAGACCCAGTACTTC
v_gene: TRBV7-9
j_gene: TRBJ2-5
abundance: NA
d_gene: NA

CDR3aa: CSASEQTQYF
CDR3nt: TGCAGTGCTAGTGAACAGACCCAGTACTTC
v_gene: TRBV20-1
j_gene: TRBJ2-5
abundance: NA
d_gene: NA

CDR3aa: CAISADPAYEQYF
CDR3nt: TGTGCCATCAGCGCAGACCCCGCCTACGAGCAGTACTTC
v_gene: TRBV10-3
j_gene: TRBJ2-7
abundance: few
d_gene: NA

CDR3aa: CSRGTGDQPQHF
CDR3nt: TGCAGCCGAGGGACAGGGGATCAGCCCCAGCATTTT
v_gene: TRBV29-1
j_gene: TRBJ1-5
abundance: NA
d_gene: TRBD1

CDR3aa: CAVLESGINVEQYF
CDR3nt: TGTGCCGTCCTGGAGTCAGGGATCAACGTCGAGCAGTACTTC
v_gene: TRBV7-9
j_gene: TRBJ2-7
abundance: NA
d_gene: NA

CDR3aa: CASSPIGTGVAMNTEAFF
CDR3nt: TGTGCCAGCAGCCCAATCGGGACAGGGGTGGCTATGAACACTGAAGCTTTCTTT
v_gene: TRBV28
j_gene: TRBJ1-1
abundance: NA
d_gene: TRBD1

CDR3aa: CASSPQGRVGNTIYF
CDR3nt: TGTGCCAGCAGCCCCCAGGGGAGGGTGGGAAACACCATATATTTT
v_gene: TRBV6-5
j_gene: TRBJ1-3
abundance: NA
d_gene: NA

CDR3aa: CASSLDRRGDEQFF
CDR3nt: TGTGCCAGCAGCTTAGATCGAAGAGGCGATGAGCAGTTCTTC
v_gene: TRBV13
j_gene: TRBJ2-1
abundance: NA
d_gene: NA

CDR3aa: CASSADRSREQYF
CDR3nt: TGTGCCAGCAGTGCCGACAGGTCAAGGGAGCAGTACTTC
v_gene: TRBV6-1
j_gene: TRBJ2-7
abundance: NA
d_gene: NA

CDR3aa: CASSFGGHGNQPQHF
CDR3nt: TGTGCCAGCAGTTTCGGGGGGCATGGCAATCAGCCCCAGCATTTT
v_gene: TRBV27
j_gene: TRBJ1-5
abundance: NA
d_gene: NA

CDR3aa: CASSLVGRGNTEAFF
CDR3nt: TGTGCCAGCAGTTTAGTAGGCAGGGGGAACACTGAAGCTTTCTTT
v_gene: TRBV27
j_gene: TRBJ1-1
abundance: few
d_gene: NA

CDR3aa: CASSPNDRGARSEQFF
CDR3nt: TGTGCCAGCAGTCCCAACGACAGGGGGGCGAGATCCGAGCAGTTCTTC
v_gene: TRBV27
j_gene: TRBJ2-1
abundance: NA
d_gene: TRBD1

CDR3aa: CALRQQGARGGYTF
CDR3nt: TGTGCCCTTCGACAGCAGGGGGCGAGAGGGGGCTACACCTTC
v_gene: TRBV6-1
j_gene: TRBJ1-2
abundance: NA
d_gene: TRBD1

CDR3aa: CASSELTANQPQHF
CDR3nt: TGTGCCAGCAGTGAACTGACAGCGAATCAGCCCCAGCATTTT
v_gene: TRBV6-5
j_gene: TRBJ1-5
abundance: NA
d_gene: NA

CDR3aa: CASSSTDTQYF
CDR3nt: TGTGCCAGCAGTAGCACAGATACGCAGTATTTT
v_gene: TRBV27
j_gene: TRBJ2-3
abundance: NA
d_gene: NA

CDR3aa: CASSERIKDGYTF
CDR3nt: TGTGCCAGCAGTGAAAGGATCAAGGATGGCTACACCTTC
v_gene: TRBV25-1
j_gene: TRBJ1-2
abundance: NA
d_gene: NA

CDR3aa: CASSQGLAGGPNEQYF
CDR3nt: TGTGCCAGCAGTCAGGGACTAGCGGGGGGCCCCAACGAGCAGTACTTC
v_gene: TRBV27
j_gene: TRBJ2-7
abundance: NA
d_gene: TRBD2

CDR3aa: CASSEGVYSPLHF
CDR3nt: TGTGCCAGCAGTGAAGGCGTCTATTCACCCCTCCACTTT
v_gene: TRBV2
j_gene: TRBJ1-6
abundance: NA
d_gene: NA

CDR3aa: CASHQGSSYNEQFF
CDR3nt: TGTGCCTCCCACCAGGGGAGCTCCTACAATGAGCAGTTCTTC
v_gene: TRBV30
j_gene: TRBJ2-1
abundance: NA
d_gene: NA

CDR3aa: CVRSLAPRGRVDTQYF
CDR3nt: TGTGTCAGAAGCTTAGCGCCAAGGGGGCGGGTAGATACGCAGTATTTT
v_gene: TRBV7-5
j_gene: TRBJ2-3
abundance: NA
d_gene: NA

CDR3aa: CASSVDPTANQPQHF
CDR3nt: TGTGCCAGCAGCGTAGATCCGACGGCGAATCAGCCCCAGCATTTT
v_gene: TRBV9
j_gene: TRBJ1-5
abundance: NA
d_gene: NA

CDR3aa: CASSEVGMDGYTF
CDR3nt: TGTGCCAGCAGTGAAGTGGGAATGGATGGCTACACCTTC
v_gene: TRBV2
j_gene: TRBJ1-2
abundance: few
d_gene: NA

CDR3aa: CATSPRDPGRGNYGYTF
CDR3nt: TGTGCCACCAGCCCCCGGGACCCAGGACGGGGTAACTATGGCTACACCTTC
v_gene: TRBV15
j_gene: TRBJ1-2
abundance: NA
d_gene: NA

CDR3aa: CSARGNTEAFF
CDR3nt: TGCAGTGCTAGAGGGAACACTGAAGCTTTCTTT
v_gene: TRBV20-1
j_gene: TRBJ1-1
abundance: NA
d_gene: NA

CDR3aa: CASSPPGGAYEQYF
CDR3nt: TGTGCCAGCAGCCCCCCCGGGGGCGCGTACGAGCAGTACTTC
v_gene: TRBV11-2
j_gene: TRBJ2-7
abundance: NA
d_gene: NA

CDR3aa: CASSSGQGNQPQHF
CDR3nt: TGTGCCAGCAGTTCCGGACAGGGCAATCAGCCCCAGCATTTT
v_gene: TRBV6-1
j_gene: TRBJ1-5
abundance: few
d_gene: TRBD1

CDR3aa: CASSPPPGDTQYF
CDR3nt: TGTGCCAGCAGTCCACCCCCAGGGGATACGCAGTATTTT
v_gene: TRBV27
j_gene: TRBJ2-3
abundance: NA
d_gene: NA

CDR3aa: CASSDSGGSGTQYF
CDR3nt: TGTGCCAGCAGTGACTCCGGAGGGTCCGGGACCCAGTACTTC
v_gene: TRBV6-1
j_gene: TRBJ2-5
abundance: NA
d_gene: NA

CDR3aa: CASSPGTGSPYNEQFF
CDR3nt: TGTGCCAGCTCTCCCGGGACAGGGAGTCCCTACAATGAGCAGTTCTTC
v_gene: TRBV18
j_gene: TRBJ2-1
abundance: NA
d_gene: TRBD1

CDR3aa: CASSLDLAGNEQFF
CDR3nt: TGTGCCAGCAGCTTGGATCTAGCGGGGAATGAGCAGTTCTTC
v_gene: TRBV5-4
j_gene: TRBJ2-1
abundance: NA
d_gene: TRBD2

CDR3aa: CSVVGVRPSSYNEQFF
CDR3nt: TGCAGCGTTGTCGGGGTGCGGCCAAGCTCCTACAATGAGCAGTTCTTC
v_gene: TRBV29-1
j_gene: TRBJ2-1
abundance: NA
d_gene: NA

CDR3aa: CASSPWGRTDTQYF
CDR3nt: TGTGCCAGCTCACCCTGGGGGCGCACAGATACGCAGTATTTT
v_gene: TRBV18
j_gene: TRBJ2-3
abundance: few
d_gene: NA

CDR3aa: CASSQEEGPWRGNYTF
CDR3nt: TGTGCCAGCAGCCAAGAGGAGGGTCCCTGGAGGGGGAACTACACCTTC
v_gene: TRBV14
j_gene: TRBJ1-2
abundance: NA
d_gene: NA

CDR3aa: CASSLAGTPSLYEQYF
CDR3nt: TGTGCCAGCAGCTTAGCGGGCACTCCATCCCTCTACGAGCAGTACTTC
v_gene: TRBV7-9
j_gene: TRBJ2-7
abundance: NA
d_gene: NA

CDR3aa: CASSARGQGGDGYTF
CDR3nt: TGTGCCAGCAGTGCGAGGGGACAGGGCGGCGATGGCTACACCTTC
v_gene: TRBV2
j_gene: TRBJ1-2
abundance: NA
d_gene: TRBD1

CDR3aa: CSAAGSSYNEQFF
CDR3nt: TGCAGCGCAGCCGGGAGCTCCTACAATGAGCAGTTCTTC
v_gene: TRBV29-1
j_gene: TRBJ2-1
abundance: NA
d_gene: NA

CDR3aa: CASGVGEKLFF
CDR3nt: TGTGCCTCAGGAGTGGGTGAAAAACTGTTTTTT
v_gene: TRBV10-3
j_gene: TRBJ1-4
abundance: NA
d_gene: NA

CDR3aa: CASSLGQGFDTGELFF
CDR3nt: TGTGCCAGCAGCTTAGGTCAGGGATTCGACACCGGGGAGCTGTTTTTT
v_gene: TRBV11-3
j_gene: TRBJ2-2
abundance: NA
d_gene: NA

CDR3aa: CASSEATAWYGYTF
CDR3nt: TGTGCCAGTAGCGAAGCGACAGCATGGTATGGCTACACCTTC
v_gene: TRBV19
j_gene: TRBJ1-2
abundance: NA
d_gene: NA

CDR3aa: CASSLFGSGDEQFF
CDR3nt: TGCGCCAGCAGCTTGTTTGGGAGCGGGGATGAGCAGTTCTTC
v_gene: TRBV5-1
j_gene: TRBJ2-1
abundance: medium-sized
d_gene: TRBD2

CDR3aa: CASRPGLFSGNTIYF
CDR3nt: TGTGCCAGCAGGCCAGGCCTCTTCTCTGGAAACACCATATATTTT
v_gene: TRBV27
j_gene: TRBJ1-3
abundance: NA
d_gene: NA

CDR3aa: CASSLEAVRGGNYNEQFF
CDR3nt: TGTGCCAGCAGCTTAGAAGCGGTGCGGGGGGGCAATTACAATGAGCAGTTCTTC
v_gene: TRBV11-2
j_gene: TRBJ2-1
abundance: NA
d_gene: TRBD2

CDR3aa: CASSELTGPNYGYTF
CDR3nt: TGTGCCAGCAGTGAATTAACAGGGCCTAACTATGGCTACACCTTC
v_gene: TRBV6-1
j_gene: TRBJ1-2
abundance: NA
d_gene: NA

CDR3aa: CATSRGTGMNQPQHF
CDR3nt: TGTGCCACCAGCAGAGGGACAGGGATGAATCAGCCCCAGCATTTT
v_gene: TRBV15
j_gene: TRBJ1-5
abundance: NA
d_gene: TRBD1

CDR3aa: CASSDLPDSGANVLTF
CDR3nt: TGTGCCAGCAGTGACCTTCCTGACTCTGGGGCCAACGTCCTGACTTTC
v_gene: TRBV6-1
j_gene: TRBJ2-6
abundance: NA
d_gene: NA

CDR3aa: CAGRDRGGTGELFF
CDR3nt: TGTGCCGGGAGGGACAGGGGTGGAACCGGGGAGCTGTTTTTT
v_gene: TRBV2
j_gene: TRBJ2-2
abundance: NA
d_gene: TRBD1

CDR3aa: CASSEDRLIHYEQYF
CDR3nt: TGTGCCAGCAGTGAAGACAGGTTGATCCACTACGAGCAGTACTTC
v_gene: TRBV25-1
j_gene: TRBJ2-7
abundance: medium-sized
d_gene: NA

CDR3aa: CASSLSYTGGGEQYF
CDR3nt: TGTGCCAGCAGTTTATCGTACACGGGAGGGGGCGAGCAGTACTTC
v_gene: TRBV27
j_gene: TRBJ2-7
abundance: once
d_gene: TRBD2

CDR3aa: CASSLSGGTEAFF
CDR3nt: TGTGCCAGCAGCTTGTCTGGGGGCACTGAAGCTTTCTTT
v_gene: TRBV13
j_gene: TRBJ1-1
abundance: NA
d_gene: NA

CDR3aa: CASTQTGGKTGELFF
CDR3nt: TGCGCCAGCACCCAGACAGGGGGAAAAACCGGGGAGCTGTTTTTT
v_gene: TRBV5-1
j_gene: TRBJ2-2
abundance: NA
d_gene: TRBD1

CDR3aa: CASSLEGNTEAFF
CDR3nt: TGCGCCAGCAGCTTGGAGGGGAACACTGAAGCTTTCTTT
v_gene: TRBV5-1
j_gene: TRBJ1-1
abundance: NA
d_gene: NA

CDR3aa: CASSPEVNRLGTQYF
CDR3nt: TGTGCCAGCTCACCGGAGGTCAACAGGTTAGGGACCCAGTACTTC
v_gene: TRBV18
j_gene: TRBJ2-5
abundance: NA
d_gene: NA

CDR3aa: CASSIDAAGTGLNEQYF
CDR3nt: TGTGCCAGTAGTATTGACGCGGCCGGGACAGGGCTAAACGAGCAGTACTTC
v_gene: TRBV19
j_gene: TRBJ2-7
abundance: NA
d_gene: TRBD1